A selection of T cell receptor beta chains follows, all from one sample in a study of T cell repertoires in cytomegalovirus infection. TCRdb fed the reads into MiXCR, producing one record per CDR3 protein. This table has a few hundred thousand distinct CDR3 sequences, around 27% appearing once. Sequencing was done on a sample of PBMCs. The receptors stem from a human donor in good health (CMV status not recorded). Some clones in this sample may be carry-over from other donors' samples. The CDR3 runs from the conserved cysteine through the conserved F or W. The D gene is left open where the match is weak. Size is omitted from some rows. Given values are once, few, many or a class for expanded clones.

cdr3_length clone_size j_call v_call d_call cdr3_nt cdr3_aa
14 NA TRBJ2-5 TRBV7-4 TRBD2 TGTGCCAGCAGCTTTCCGGGACTAACAGAGACCCAGTACTTC CASSFPGLTETQYF
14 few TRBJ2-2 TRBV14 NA TGTGCCAGCAGCCAAGTTGCAGGCACCGGGGAGCTGTTTTTT CASSQVAGTGELFF
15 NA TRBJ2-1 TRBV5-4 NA TGTGCCAGCAGCTTGGCCGGACGGCATCACAATGAGCAGTTCTTC CASSLAGRHHNEQFF
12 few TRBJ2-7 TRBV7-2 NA TGTGCCAGCAGCTTGCGAGAAGACGAGCAGTACTTC CASSLREDEQYF
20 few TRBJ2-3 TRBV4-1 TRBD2 TGCGCCAGCAGCCACCCCCCGCGGACTAGCTCCGTTTTTGGCACAGATACGCAGTATTTT CASSHPPRTSSVFGTDTQYF
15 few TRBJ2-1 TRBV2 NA TGTGCCAGCTCCCCTCAAACTAGCTCCTACAATGAGCAGTTCTTC CASSPQTSSYNEQFF
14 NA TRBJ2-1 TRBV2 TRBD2 TGTGCCAGCAGGGGAACTAGCGGGGCGAATGAGCAGTTCTTC CASRGTSGANEQFF
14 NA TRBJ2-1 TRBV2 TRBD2 TGTGCCAGCAGTGCGACTAGCGGGGTCAATGAGCAGTTCTTC CASSATSGVNEQFF
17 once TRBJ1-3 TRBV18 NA TGTGCCAGCTCACCACAGGACGGGTGGCTCTCTGGAAACACCATATATTTT CASSPQDGWLSGNTIYF
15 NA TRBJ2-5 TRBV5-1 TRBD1 TGCGCCAGCAGCCCGGAAGGGACAGTCAAAGAGACCCAGTACTTC CASSPEGTVKETQYF
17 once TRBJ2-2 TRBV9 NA TGTGCCAGCAGCGTAGTGATTGGACTTCTTAGCCCCGGGGAGCTGTTTTTT CASSVVIGLLSPGELFF
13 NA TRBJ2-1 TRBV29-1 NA TGCAGCGTTGAGCCCGGGACTTACAATGAGCAGTTCTTC CSVEPGTYNEQFF
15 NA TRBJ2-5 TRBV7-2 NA TGTGCCAGCGGCGGGACCCAACAGGGTTGGGAGACCCAGTACTTC CASGGTQQGWETQYF
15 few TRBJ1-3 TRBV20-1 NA TGCAGTGCTAGAGGGGTGAGAGGACCTGGAAACACCATATATTTT CSARGVRGPGNTIYF
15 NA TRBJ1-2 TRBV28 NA TGTGCCAGCAGTTTACCTCCCGCTTCGGGCTATGGCTACACCTTC CASSLPPASGYGYTF
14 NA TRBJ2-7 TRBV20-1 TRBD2 TGCAGTGCTCCGACGCGGGGGTACGTCTACGAGCAGTACTTC CSAPTRGYVYEQYF
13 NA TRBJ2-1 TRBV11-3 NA TGTGCCAGCAGCGCCGGTAACTACAATGAGCAGTTCTTC CASSAGNYNEQFF
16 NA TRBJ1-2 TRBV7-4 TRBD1 TGTGCCAGCAGCTTAGCGGGACAGTCCCTATCCTATGGCTACACCTTC CASSLAGQSLSYGYTF
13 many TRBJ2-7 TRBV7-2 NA TGTGCCAGCAGCCCCGGGGCGGCGAACGAGCAGTACTTC CASSPGAANEQYF
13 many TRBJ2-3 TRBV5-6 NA TGTGCCAGCAGCTTCGGAGGGGCAGATACGCAGTATTTT CASSFGGADTQYF
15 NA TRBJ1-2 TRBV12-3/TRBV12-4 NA TGTGCCAGCAGCCCAGAATCAGCTATTAACTATGGCTACACCTTC CASSPESAINYGYTF
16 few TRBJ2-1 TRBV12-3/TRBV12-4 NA TGTGCCAGCAGCTCCTCGGACCGACGGAACTACAATGAGCAGTTCTTC CASSSSDRRNYNEQFF